This T cell receptor (beta chain) was sequenced during a study of CD8 T cells in ankylosing spondylitis. TCRdb reprocessed the 5' RACE reads with MiXCR, giving one entry per CDR3 protein. In the table there are about 130,000 distinct CDR3 sequences, 9.3% of which are singletons. CDR3 length: 14 residues. The germline CDR1 and CDR2 sequences are MNHEY and SMNVEV (reference sequence). The V end was cut by 3 bases, the J end by 5 bases, with 13 bases between. The sequence came from a male donor with ankylosing spondylitis or in good health (not recorded which). The chain recombines TRBV27 with TRBJ2-5, with D perhaps being TRBD1 or TRBD2 (6 bases each). The sequenced material came from blood, either unsorted or a sorted T cell fraction (not recorded which). DNA of the CDR3: TGTGCCAGCAGTTTGGTTGGGGGGCTGGAGACCCAGTACTTC. Protein: CASSLVGGLETQYF.